A selection of T cell receptor beta chains follows, all from one sample in a study of CD4 T cells in relation to SARS-CoV-2 and coronaviruses. Repertoires were generated with immunoSEQ multiplex PCR, while TCRdb's copy carries only in-frame clones and drops some. The sample contains tens of thousands of clones, less than 95% of which appear only once. The sample was naive CD4+ T cells from PBMCs. Source of these receptors: a human donor in good health. Both conserved end residues are part of each CDR3. D genes are given only for firm matches. Rows may omit the clone size; those that give it use once, few, many or a size class.

V	size	D	J	DNA	CDR3
TRBV7-2	.	TRBD1	TRBJ1-2	TGTGCCAGCAGCACCAGGGGGCGAATCGGTGGCTACACCTTC	CASSTRGRIGGYTF
TRBV5-3	.	.	TRBJ2-7	TGTGCCAGAAGCTTGGAAGGCCAGACAGAGCGCTCCTACGAGCAGTACTTC	CARSLEGQTERSYEQYF
TRBV20-1	.	.	TRBJ1-1	TGCAGTGCTAGTAAGGGAAGTGCGAACACTGAAGCTTTCTTT	CSASKGSANTEAFF
TRBV27	.	.	TRBJ2-3	TGTGCCAGCAGTTTATCATTGGTGGGTACGCAGTATTTT	CASSLSLVGTQYF
TRBV29-1	.	TRBD1	TRBJ1-4	TGCAGCGCCCTTGGACAGGCGACTGAAAAACTGTTTTTT	CSALGQATEKLFF
TRBV28	.	.	TRBJ2-7	TGTGCCAGCAGTTTACTCGGTTACGAGCAGTACTTC	CASSLLGYEQYF
TRBV30	.	.	TRBJ1-4	TGTGCCTGGAGGCCGGGACAAGCAACTAATGAAAAACTGTTTTTT	CAWRPGQATNEKLFF
TRBV5-1	.	.	TRBJ1-2	TGCGCCAGCAGCTTCACAGGCGGTGATGGCTACACCTTC	CASSFTGGDGYTF
TRBV28	.	.	TRBJ2-5	TGTGCCAGCAGTTCGGTGAATCGGCAAGAGACCCAGTACTTC	CASSSVNRQETQYF
TRBV5-1	.	TRBD1	TRBJ2-6	TGCGCCAGCAGCGGACCACAGGGGACTGGGGCCAACGTCCTGACTTTC	CASSGPQGTGANVLTF
TRBV10-3	.	TRBD2	TRBJ2-1	TGTGCCATCAGCGGCAGGCTCGAGCGGGGGCCCAGGAGCAATGAGCAGTTCTTC	CAISGRLERGPRSNEQFF
TRBV19	.	TRBD2	TRBJ2-3	TGTGCCAGTAGTTACCCCGGGGGGGGCACAGATACGCAGTATTTT	CASSYPGGGTDTQYF
TRBV7-9	.	TRBD2	TRBJ2-7	TGTGCCAGCAGCTCTAGCGGGAGGGCCTCCTACGAGCAGTACTTC	CASSSSGRASYEQYF
TRBV24-1	.	TRBD1	TRBJ1-1	TGTGCCACCTCCTCCTCAGGGGGCAAGGCTGAAGCTTTCTTT	CATSSSGGKAEAFF
TRBV5-1	.	TRBD2	TRBJ2-1	TGCGCCAGCAGCGTTACTAGCGGGAGTGTGAATGAGCAGTTCTTC	CASSVTSGSVNEQFF
TRBV29-1	.	TRBD1	TRBJ1-1	TGCAGCGTGCCCCAGGGGGCGCTCGGAGCTTTCTTT	CSVPQGALGAFF
TRBV28	.	.	TRBJ1-2	TGTGCCAGCAGTTTATCGGGGAACTATGGCTACACCTTC	CASSLSGNYGYTF
TRBV19	.	.	TRBJ2-6	TGTGCCAGTAGGAGGGGACACCCAATCTCTGGGGCCAACGTCCTGACTTTC	CASRRGHPISGANVLTF
TRBV3-1/TRBV3-2	.	.	TRBJ1-2	TGTGCCAGCAGCCAAGGAAAAGCCGCCGGTGGCTACACCTTC	CASSQGKAAGGYTF
TRBV28	.	TRBD2	TRBJ2-1	TGTGCCAGCAGAAGTAGACTAGCGGCCTACAATGAGCAGTTCTTC	CASRSRLAAYNEQFF
TRBV14	.	TRBD2	TRBJ2-7	TGTGCCAGCAGCCAAGGGACAGCTCGGACTAGCGGGACCCCGAGGGAGCAGTACTTC	CASSQGTARTSGTPREQYF
TRBV24-1	.	TRBD2	TRBJ2-7	TGTGCCACCAGTGACCCTGGAGGGAGGGCCCCCTACGAGCAGTACTTC	CATSDPGGRAPYEQYF
TRBV6-1	.	TRBD2	TRBJ2-3	TGTGCCAGCAGTGGGACTAGCGGGAGTTATATGGATACGCAGTATTTT	CASSGTSGSYMDTQYF
TRBV10-2	once	.	TRBJ1-2	TGCGCCAGCAGTGACGGGCCTGGCTACACCTTC	CASSDGPGYTF
TRBV27	.	.	TRBJ1-3	TGTGCCAGCAGTTTAGTTGGACCGTCCTCTGGAAACACCATATATTTT	CASSLVGPSSGNTIYF
TRBV2	.	.	TRBJ1-5	TGTGCCAGCAGTGAAGCGCCCAGTGGGCAGCCCCAGCATTTT	CASSEAPSGQPQHF
TRBV7-9	.	.	TRBJ1-5	TGTGCCAGCAGCTTAGGGGGGGGGCTTAGGGGTCAGCCCCAGCATTTT	CASSLGGGLRGQPQHF
TRBV2	.	TRBD1	TRBJ1-1	TGTGCCAGCAGAAAACAGGGGACGAACACTGAAGCTTTCTTT	CASRKQGTNTEAFF
TRBV28	once	.	TRBJ2-1	TGTGCCAGCAGTGAGAGGTCCAGGAACAATGAGCAGTTCTTC	CASSERSRNNEQFF
TRBV24-1	.	.	TRBJ2-5	TGTGCCACCAGTGATGCCGAGGAGACCCAGTACTTC	CATSDAEETQYF
TRBV25-1	.	TRBD1	TRBJ2-2	TGTGCCAGCAGTACAGGGGTTCCAACCGGGGAGCTGTTTTTT	CASSTGVPTGELFF
TRBV30	.	.	TRBJ2-5	TGTGCCTGGACAAGACGCCAAGAGACCCAGTACTTC	CAWTRRQETQYF
TRBV28	.	.	TRBJ1-5	TGTGCCAGCACCGTTAGCAATCAGCCCCAGCATTTT	CASTVSNQPQHF
TRBV3-1/TRBV3-2	.	.	TRBJ1-5	TGTGCCAGCAGCCAAGACGGTTATAGCAATCAGCCCCAGCATTTT	CASSQDGYSNQPQHF
TRBV6-2/TRBV6-3	.	TRBD1	TRBJ2-5	TGTGCCAGCAGCTCCCCGGACGGTCGGGACAGGGTCTGGGAGACCCAGTACTTC	CASSSPDGRDRVWETQYF
TRBV25-1	.	.	TRBJ2-1	TGTGCCAGCAGTGAACATTCTCAATACAATGAGCAGTTCTTC	CASSEHSQYNEQFF
TRBV10-3	.	.	TRBJ2-1	TGTGCCATCAGGGCCGAGGGTAGCTCCTACAATGAGCAGTTCTTC	CAIRAEGSSYNEQFF
TRBV19	.	TRBD1	TRBJ1-5	TGTGCCAGTAGTACTCACAGGGGCGCTAGCAATCAGCCCCAGCATTTT	CASSTHRGASNQPQHF
TRBV3-1/TRBV3-2	once	TRBD2	TRBJ2-1	TGTGCCAGCAGCCAAATAATGGGACTAGCGGGGGTCTTC	CASSQIMGLAGVF
TRBV24-1	once	.	TRBJ2-1	TGTGCCACCAGTGACCTGGGCCGGGCGGGGCAGTTCTTC	CATSDLGRAGQFF
TRBV5-4	.	TRBD2	TRBJ2-3	TGTGCCAGCAGCTTGGCCTTTAGCGGGAGAGCCCCACGAAGCACAGATACGCAGTATTTT	CASSLAFSGRAPRSTDTQYF
TRBV19	.	TRBD2	TRBJ2-6	TGTGCCAGTAGTCCTAGCGGGAGACAAGCTGGGGCCAACGTCCTGACTTTC	CASSPSGRQAGANVLTF
TRBV7-9	.	.	TRBJ1-5	TGTGCCAGCAGCTGGGGAAGGGGGGGGGCTAGCAATCAGCCCCAGCATTTT	CASSWGRGGASNQPQHF
TRBV28	.	TRBD1	TRBJ1-6	TGTGCCACCCATCCGGGGACAGGCTTCTATCCCCTCCACTTT	CATHPGTGFYPLHF
TRBV5-1	.	.	TRBJ2-5	TGCGCCAGCAGCCGTGGGGCCCAAGAGACCCAGTACTTC	CASSRGAQETQYF
TRBV4-2	.	.	TRBJ2-2	TGTGCCAGCAGCCAAGGCTTGAACGCGAACACCGGGGAGCTGTTTTTT	CASSQGLNANTGELFF
TRBV5-1	.	.	TRBJ2-3	TGCGCCAGCAGCCTGGATCCCGGTAGGGATACGCAGTATTTT	CASSLDPGRDTQYF